These 31 T cell receptor beta chains were sequenced from one sample in a study of blood T cell repertoires in COVID-19. Sequenced by immunoSEQ multiplex PCR; TCRdb stores in-frame clones only, minus some. The table includes about 240,000 clones, over 80% detected once. The sample taken for sequencing was PBMCs or T cells enriched from blood (not recorded which). These receptors came from a woman aged 30 to 39 with acute COVID-19.

The chain has TRBV27 and TRBJ2-2; possibly TRBD1 for D (6 bases). This CDR3 spans 15 amino acids. V was cut by 7 bases and J by 2 bases, with 14 bases left in between. CDR1 and CDR2 (germline): MNHEY, SMNVEV (reference sequence). DNA for the CDR3: TGTGCCAGCACCAGGGGACCAACCAACACCGGGGAGCTGTTTTTT. Residues: CASTRGPTNTGELFF.

CDR3 DNA sequence: TGTGCCAGCAGTTACCAACGGAGAGCAGATACGCAGTATTTT. Encoded protein: CASSYQRRADTQYF. The chain carries TRBV6-2 or TRBV6-3 and TRBJ2-3; no clear D. CDR1 is MNHEY and CDR2 is SVGEGT in the germline V gene. The CDR3 has 14 residues. V was clipped by 2 bases and J by 4 bases, with 10 bases between them.

The V call is TRBV3-1 (or the pseudogene TRBV3-2), the J call TRBJ1-1; D is perhaps TRBD1 (6 bases). Germline values: CDR1 LGHDT, CDR2 YNNKEL (reference sequence). The V end was cut by 4 bases, the J end by 3 bases, with 12 bases between. This CDR3 comprises 14 residues. This CDR3 is CASSLAGAYTEAFF. DNA for the CDR3: TGTGCCAGCAGCCTTGCGGGGGCCTACACTGAAGCTTTCTTT.

V gene TRBV19 combines with J gene TRBJ1-5, with TRBD1 matching over 8 bases. With V trimmed by 8 bases and J by 3 bases, 3 bases remained unmatched. The CDR3 runs to 13 residues. Per the germline V gene, CDR1 is LNHDA and CDR2 is SQIVND (reference sequence). The CDR3, as DNA: TGTGCCAGTTGGACAGGGTTCAATCAGCCCCAGCATTTT. Amino acid sequence: CASWTGFNQPQHF.

About this clone itself: Germline is not matched at one junction end, which may reflect a read error. The chain employs TRBV7-7 and TRBJ2-3; TRBD2 agrees at 8 bases. This CDR3 contains 16 residues. Germline CDR1 SSHAT, CDR2 FNYEAQ (reference sequence). The CDR3 DNA sequence: TGTGCTAGCAGCCGAGGAGCGGGGGCCCACCCGGATACGCAGTATTTT. Translation: CASSRGAGAHPDTQYF.

CDR3 nucleotide sequence: TGTGCCAGCAGTGCTCCCTCCCGGGGCTCTGGGGCCAACGTCCTGACTTTC. Residues: CASSAPSRGSGANVLTF. The chain joins TRBV27 to TRBJ2-6; perhaps TRBD2 as D (5 bases). The V gene's germline CDR1 is MNHEY and CDR2 SMNVEV (reference sequence). This CDR3 region has 17 residues. Trimming left V 5 bases short and J 0 bases short, with 14 bases between.

DNA for the CDR3: TGTGCCAGCAGTTACAGGGGTGGGGGTAGCACAGATACGCAGTATTTT. It specifies CASSYRGGGSTDTQYF. V and J are TRBV27 and TRBJ2-3; 7 positions agree with TRBD1. The CDR3 is 16 amino acids. V dropped 4 bases and J dropped 0; count of bases not matched to a gene: 7. Looked up from germline, CDR1 is MNHEY and CDR2 is SMNVEV (reference sequence).

This CDR3 is CASRGADLYGYTF. CDR3 sequence (DNA): TGCGCCAGCAGGGGGGCTGACCTCTATGGCTACACCTTC. This chain uses TRBV5-1 with TRBJ1-2, with D tentatively TRBD1 (6 bases). Trimming pared 5 bases from V and 4 bases from J, leaving 12 bases between. Germline V gene lookup returns CDR1 SGHRS and CDR2 YFSETQ. This CDR3 has 13 residues.

The chain has TRBV27 and TRBJ1-1; 10 bases line up with TRBD1. This CDR3 comprises 16 residues. Germline V gene data show CDR1 as MNHEY and CDR2 as SMNVEV (reference sequence). V lost 5 bases and J lost 4; bases outside the gene matches: 10. In DNA, the CDR3 is TGTGCCAGCAGTAACCGGGACAGGGGTAGGGCCACTGAAGCTTTCTTT. It codes for CASSNRDRGRATEAFF.

The chain links TRBV20-1 to TRBJ2-1; D unclear. CDR1 and CDR2 from the germline V gene are DFQATT and SNEGSKA (reference sequence). V was pared by 5 bases and J by 9 bases, with 11 bases between. The CDR3 is made up of 11 amino acids. The CDR3 sequence is CSARQRPEQFF. As DNA, the CDR3 is TGCAGTGCTCGGCAGCGCCCTGAGCAGTTCTTC.

CDR3 amino acids: CASSTGTGERYGYTF. The CDR3 DNA reads TGTGCCAGCAGCACCGGGACAGGGGAACGCTATGGCTACACCTTC. The V gene is TRBV7-9, the J gene TRBJ1-2, with 10 bases aligning to TRBD1. Trimming at V came to 5 bases and at J to 4 bases, leaving 7 bases not matched to a gene. Germline V gene lookup returns CDR1 SEHNR and CDR2 FQNEAQ (reference sequence). The CDR3 is 15 residues long.

This sequence joins TRBV27 and TRBJ2-7, with TRBD1 matching over 9 bases. Looked up from germline, CDR1 is MNHEY and CDR2 is SMNVEV (reference sequence). CDR3 length equals 14 residues. J lost 6 bases, V lost 6 bases, and 9 bases had no gene match. CDR3 sequence reads: CASSQQGAGGEQYF. In DNA form, the CDR3 reads TGTGCCAGCAGCCAACAGGGGGCAGGGGGCGAGCAGTACTTC.

CDR3 sequence (DNA): TGTGCCAGCAGCGGCAGGGAGGCTGAGTCCGGCTGGGTCAAAAACATTCAGTACTTC. Translating it yields CASSGREAESGWVKNIQYF. This sequence joins TRBV9 and TRBJ2-4, with D perhaps TRBD2 (6 bases). Germline assignment: CDR1 SGDLS and CDR2 YYNGEE. This CDR3 has 19 residues. V was cut by 3 bases and J by 3 bases, with 25 bases left in between.

This chain joins TRBV3-1 (or the pseudogene TRBV3-2) and TRBJ1-4; 8 nucleotides agree with TRBD1. V gave up 4 bases and J gave up 7 bases; unmatched junction bases: 14. The CDR3 spans 17 residues. In germline, CDR1 is LGHDT, CDR2 YNNKEL (reference sequence). The CDR3 loop reads CASSREGATGAGEKLFF. As DNA, the CDR3 is TGTGCCAGCAGCCGAGAGGGGGCGACAGGGGCCGGTGAAAAACTGTTTTTT.

This clone came up a few times. The rearrangement uses TRBV5-4 and TRBJ2-1; the match to TRBD2 covers 12 bases. Germline-derived CDR1 and CDR2 are SGHNT and YYREEE (reference sequence). The CDR3 contains 19 residues. Trimming removed 5 bases from V and 4 bases from J; junction bases left unmatched: 16. CDR3 sequence reads: CASSSGFASGGAAYNEQFF. Here the CDR3 DNA reads TGTGCCAGCAGTTCCGGGTTTGCTAGCGGGGGGGCGGCTTACAATGAGCAGTTCTTC.

The chain employs TRBV18 and TRBJ1-2; D is undetermined. This CDR3 has 14 amino acids. Germline V lookup: CDR1 KGHSH, CDR2 LQKENI. V lost 5 bases to trimming and J lost 2 bases, with 12 bases between them. CDR3 DNA sequence: TGTGCCAGCTCAGTGGTGGACTTCAACTATGGCTACACCTTC. This codes for CASSVVDFNYGYTF. Supplemented by reference TRBV18 and TRBJ1-2, the full variable domain reads NAGVMQNPRHLVRRRGQEARLRCSPMKGHSHVYWYRQLPEEGLKFMVYLQKENIIDESGMPKERFSAEFPKEGPSILRIQQVVRGDSAAYFCASSVVDFNYGYTFGSGTRLTVV.

The gene calls are TRBV29-1 and TRBJ2-7, with D maybe TRBD2 (6 bases). Trimming removed 3 bases at V and 7 bases at J, with 16 bases between. The germline V gene has CDR1 SQVTM and CDR2 ANQGSEA. The CDR3 loop spans 13 amino acids. CDR3 region: CSVDRPGRGEQYF. In nucleotides, the CDR3 is TGCAGCGTTGATCGACCCGGTCGGGGGGAGCAGTACTTC.

The chain recombines TRBV5-1 with TRBJ2-3; D gene ambiguous. Germline assignment: CDR1 SGHRS and CDR2 YFSETQ. The germline V and J ends were trimmed by 1 base and 4 bases, with 13 bases remaining between them. The CDR3 runs 15 residues. This chain's CDR3 is CASSLLVSHADTQYF. The CDR3 DNA reads as TGCGCCAGCAGCTTGCTAGTCTCCCACGCAGATACGCAGTATTTT. Supplemented by reference TRBV5-1 and TRBJ2-3, the full variable domain reads KAGVTQTPRYLIKTRGQQVTLSCSPISGHRSVSWYQQTPGQGLQFLFEYFSETQRNKGNFPGRFSGRQFSNSRSEMNVSTLELGDSALYLCASSLLVSHADTQYFGPGTRLTVL.

The chain carries TRBV28 and TRBJ1-4; D call uncertain. This CDR3 contains 14 residues. Trimming stripped 2 bases from V and 4 bases from J, with 8 bases between. Germline V lookup: CDR1 MDHEN, CDR2 SYDVKM. Here the CDR3 reads CASSLQQINEKLFF. The CDR3 coding sequence is TGTGCCAGCAGTTTACAACAAATTAATGAAAAACTGTTTTTT.

The V gene is TRBV30, the J gene TRBJ1-4, with 7 bases fitting TRBD1. Germline CDR1 and CDR2: GTSNPN and SVGIG (reference sequence). The CDR3 spans 14 residues. The junction had 4 bases not matched to a gene; V was cut back by 1 base and J by 5 bases. CDR3 sequence (DNA): TGTGCCTGGAGTGGAGGGGGCGAGAATGAAAAACTGTTTTTT. Its protein is CAWSGGGENEKLFF. Based on the CDR3 plus reference TRBV30 and TRBJ1-4, the full variable domain is SQTIHQWPATLVQPVGSPLSLECTVEGTSNPNLYWYRQAAGRGLQLLFYSVGIGQISSEVPQNLSASRPQDRQFILSSKKLLLSDSGFYLCAWSGGGENEKLFFGSGTQLSVL.

This clone was found once. V and J are TRBV4-1 and TRBJ2-3; no firm D call. Germline CDR1 reads MGHRA; CDR2 reads YSYEKL. The CDR3 has 12 residues. V was cut by 3 bases and J by 3 bases, with 4 bases left in between. CDR3 nucleotide sequence: TGCGCCAGCAGCCACATTACAGATACGCAGTATTTT. Amino acids: CASSHITDTQYF.

Only one count was recorded for this clone. Additional DNA sequences in this sample encode the identical CDR3. The V call is TRBV20-1, the J call TRBJ1-1; no definite D call. Germline values: CDR1 DFQATT, CDR2 SNEGSKA (reference sequence). The CDR3 spans 11 residues. Trimming took 6 bases from V and 0 from J, leaving 5 bases between them. CDR3 sequence reads: CSAPLNTEAFF. In DNA, the CDR3 is TGCAGTGCCCCGTTGAACACTGAAGCTTTCTTT.

The chain carries TRBV21-1 and TRBJ1-1; the table's D call, TRBD1, has no DNA check behind it. TRBV21-1 is a known pseudogene. The CDR3 consists of 15 residues. CDR3 amino acids: CASRGKGQLNTEAFF. The CDR3 DNA is TGTGCCAGCAGAGGGAAAGGACAGCTGAACACTGAAGCTTTCTTT.

The V gene is TRBV4-1, the J gene TRBJ1-5; no clear D. V shed 1 base and J shed 6 bases, with 16 bases lying between them. The CDR3 covers 16 residues. Germline V gene data show CDR1 as MGHRA and CDR2 as YSYEKL. The chain's CDR3 is CASSQVGREVRQPQHF. CDR3 bases: TGCGCCAGCAGCCAAGTGGGGAGGGAGGTCCGTCAGCCCCAGCATTTT.

This clone was found a few times. This CDR3 is CASSLGLELPNYGYTF. The CDR3 DNA sequence: TGTGCCAGCAGCTTAGGCCTAGAACTGCCTAACTATGGCTACACCTTC. The V and J genes are TRBV7-2 and TRBJ1-2; D remains ambiguous. CDR1 and CDR2 from the germline V gene are SGHTA and FQGNSA. V was clipped by 1 base and J by 0 bases, with 12 bases between them. This CDR3 spans 16 amino acids.

This clone came up once. This sequence joins TRBV7-2 and TRBJ2-5; the match to TRBD1 covers 7 bases. This CDR3 has 13 amino acids. The germline gives CDR1 SGHTA, CDR2 FQGNSA. The J segment lost 5 bases and the V segment lost 1 base, leaving 1 base of the junction unmatched. CDR3 bases: TGTGCCAGCAGCTTAGGGACAGGCGAGACCCAGTACTTC. It codes for CASSLGTGETQYF. Supplemented by reference TRBV7-2 and TRBJ2-5, the full variable domain reads GAGVSQSPSNKVTEKGKDVELRCDPISGHTALYWYRQSLGQGLEFLIYFQGNSAPDKSGLPSDRFSAERTGGSVSTLTIQRTQQEDSAVYLCASSLGTGETQYFGPGTRLLVL.

This sequence joins TRBV2 and TRBJ2-7; D might be TRBD2 (5 bases). CDR3 length: 13 amino acids. Trimming took 0 bases from V and 9 from J, leaving 12 bases between them. Germline V gene lookup returns CDR1 SNHLY and CDR2 FYNNEI. This CDR3 is CASSEAGRITQYF. CDR3 bases: TGTGCCAGCAGTGAAGCAGGGAGAATTACGCAGTACTTC.

This clone has just one count. In nucleotides, the CDR3 is TGTGCCAGCAGCTTGTCGGACATGAACACTGAAGCTTTCTTT. Protein sequence: CASSLSDMNTEAFF. This sequence joins TRBV5-6 and TRBJ1-1; D perhaps matches TRBD1 (5 bases). Looked up from germline, CDR1 is SGHDT and CDR2 is YYEEEE. Trimming pared 1 base from V and 0 bases from J, leaving 7 bases between. The length of the CDR3 is 14 residues.

This clone was seen a few times. The chain links TRBV12-5 to TRBJ1-1; TRBD1 matches at 7 bases. V lost 6 bases, J lost 5 bases, and 6 bases stayed unmatched. CDR3 length: 13 amino acids. The germline gives CDR1 LGHNT, CDR2 FRNRAP. The CDR3 bases are TGTGCTAGTGGCCGACAGGGAAGGACTGAAGCTTTCTTT. The encoded protein is CASGRQGRTEAFF.

There are a few counts of this clone. The rearrangement links TRBV7-6 to TRBJ2-2; D unclear. The V end lost 5 bases, the J end lost 6 bases, and 13 bases lay between the germline ends. Germline V CDR1 and CDR2: SGHVS, FNYEAQ. This CDR3 is 14 amino acids long. The CDR3 DNA follows: TGTGCCAGCAGCCCCGCGAGTTCCCCCGGGGAGCTGTTTTTT. Its translation: CASSPASSPGELFF.

A single count supports this clone. The chain combines TRBV7-9 with TRBJ2-7, with D tentatively TRBD2 (5 bases). Trimming stripped 4 bases from V and 2 bases from J, with 15 bases between. Germline values: CDR1 SEHNR, CDR2 FQNEAQ (reference sequence). This CDR3 spans 15 amino acids. The CDR3 DNA follows: TGTGCCAGCAGCTCCCCCGAGGGCAGGACCTACGAGCAGTACTTC. Its protein product is CASSSPEGRTYEQYF. Complete variable domain (other parts from reference TRBV7-9 and TRBJ2-7): DTGVSQNPRHKITKRGQNVTFRCDPISEHNRLYWYRQTLGQGPEFLTYFQNEAQLEKSRLLSDRFSAERPKGSFSTLEIQRTEQGDSAMYLCASSSPEGRTYEQYFGPGTRLTVT.